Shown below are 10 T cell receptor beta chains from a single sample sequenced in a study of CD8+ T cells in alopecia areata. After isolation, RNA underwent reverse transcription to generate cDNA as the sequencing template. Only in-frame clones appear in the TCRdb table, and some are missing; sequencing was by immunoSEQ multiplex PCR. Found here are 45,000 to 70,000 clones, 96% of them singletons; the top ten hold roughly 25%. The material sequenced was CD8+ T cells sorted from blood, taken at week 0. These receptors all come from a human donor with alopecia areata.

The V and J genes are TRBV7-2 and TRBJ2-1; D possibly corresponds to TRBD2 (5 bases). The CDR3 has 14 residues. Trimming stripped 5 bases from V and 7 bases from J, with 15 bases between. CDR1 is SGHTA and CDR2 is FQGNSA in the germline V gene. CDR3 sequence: CASSVTPQRNEQFF. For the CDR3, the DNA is TGTGCCAGCAGCGTTACCCCCCAGCGGAATGAGCAGTTCTTC.

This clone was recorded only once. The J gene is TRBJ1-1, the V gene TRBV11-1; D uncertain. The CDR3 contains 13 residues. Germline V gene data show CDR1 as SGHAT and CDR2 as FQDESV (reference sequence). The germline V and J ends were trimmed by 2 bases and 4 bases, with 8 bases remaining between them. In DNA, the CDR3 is TGTGCCAGCAGCTTATGGGAGGCCACTGAAGCTTTCTTT. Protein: CASSLWEATEAFF.

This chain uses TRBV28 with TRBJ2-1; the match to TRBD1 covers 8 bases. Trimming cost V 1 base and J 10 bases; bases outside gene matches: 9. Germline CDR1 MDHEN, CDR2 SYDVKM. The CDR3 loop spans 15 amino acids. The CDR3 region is CASSLLQGVGGEQFF. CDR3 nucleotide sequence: TGTGCCAGCAGTTTATTACAGGGGGTAGGAGGCGAGCAGTTCTTC.

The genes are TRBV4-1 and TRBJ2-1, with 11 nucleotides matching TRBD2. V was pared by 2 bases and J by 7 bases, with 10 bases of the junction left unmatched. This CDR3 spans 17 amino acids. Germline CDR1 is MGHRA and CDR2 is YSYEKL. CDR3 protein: CASSQPPTSGVGNEQFF. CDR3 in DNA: TGCGCCAGCAGCCAACCGCCGACTAGCGGGGTAGGTAATGAGCAGTTCTTC.

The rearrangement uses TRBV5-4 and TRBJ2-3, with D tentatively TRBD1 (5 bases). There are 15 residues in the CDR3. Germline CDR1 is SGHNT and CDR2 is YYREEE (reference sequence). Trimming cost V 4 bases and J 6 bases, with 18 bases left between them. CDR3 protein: CASSPSAGHEDTQYF. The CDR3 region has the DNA TGTGCCAGCAGCCCCTCGGCAGGGCATGAGGATACGCAGTATTTT.

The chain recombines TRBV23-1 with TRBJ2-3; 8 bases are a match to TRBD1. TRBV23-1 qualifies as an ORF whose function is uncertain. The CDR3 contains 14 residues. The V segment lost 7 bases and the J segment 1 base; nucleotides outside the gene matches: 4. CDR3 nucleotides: TGCGCCAGCAAACCGACAGGGGGCACAGATACGCAGTATTTT. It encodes CASKPTGGTDTQYF.

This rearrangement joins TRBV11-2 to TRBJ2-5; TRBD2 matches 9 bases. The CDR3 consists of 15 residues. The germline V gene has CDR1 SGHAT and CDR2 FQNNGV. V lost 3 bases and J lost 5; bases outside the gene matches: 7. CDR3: CASSLVAGEGETQYF. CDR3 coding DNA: TGTGCCAGCAGCTTGGTAGCGGGGGAGGGGGAGACCCAGTACTTC.

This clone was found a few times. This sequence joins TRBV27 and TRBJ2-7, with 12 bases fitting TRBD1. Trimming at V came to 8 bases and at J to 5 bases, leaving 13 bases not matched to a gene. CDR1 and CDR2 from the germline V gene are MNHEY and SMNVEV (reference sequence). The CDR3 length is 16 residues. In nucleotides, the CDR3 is TGTGCCAGCTCCCGGGACAGGGGGCGGTTAGCAGACGAGCAGTACTTC. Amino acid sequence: CASSRDRGRLADEQYF.

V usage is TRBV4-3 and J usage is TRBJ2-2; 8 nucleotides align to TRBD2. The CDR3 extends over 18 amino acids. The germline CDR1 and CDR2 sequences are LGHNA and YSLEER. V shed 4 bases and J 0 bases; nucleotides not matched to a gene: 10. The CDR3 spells CASSRGAGGYANTGELFF. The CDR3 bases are TGCGCCAGCAGCCGGGGGGCGGGGGGCTACGCGAACACCGGGGAGCTGTTTTTT.

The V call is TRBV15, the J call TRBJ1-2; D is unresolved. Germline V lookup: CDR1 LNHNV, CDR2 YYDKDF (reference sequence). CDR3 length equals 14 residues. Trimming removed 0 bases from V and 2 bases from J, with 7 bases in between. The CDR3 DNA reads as TGTGCCACCAGCAGAGACGGACGGAACTATGGCTACACCTTC. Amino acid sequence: CATSRDGRNYGYTF.